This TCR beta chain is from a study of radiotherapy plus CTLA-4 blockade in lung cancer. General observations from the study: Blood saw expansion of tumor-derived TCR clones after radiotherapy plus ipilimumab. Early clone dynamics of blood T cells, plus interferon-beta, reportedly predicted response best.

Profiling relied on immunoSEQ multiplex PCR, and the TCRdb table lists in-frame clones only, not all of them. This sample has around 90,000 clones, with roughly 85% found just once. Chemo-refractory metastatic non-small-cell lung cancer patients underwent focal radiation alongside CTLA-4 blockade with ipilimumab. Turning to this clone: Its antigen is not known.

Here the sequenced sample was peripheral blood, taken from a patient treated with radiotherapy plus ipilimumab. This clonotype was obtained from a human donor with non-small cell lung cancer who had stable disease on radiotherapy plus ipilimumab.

CDR3 region: CASRVRDSSYEQYF. The CDR3 DNA follows: TGTGCCAGCAGGGTCCGGGACAGTTCCTACGAGCAGTACTTC. This chain links TRBV2 with TRBJ2-7, with 7 bases matching TRBD1. CDR1 SNHLY and CDR2 FYNNEI come from the germline V gene. The CDR3 is made up of 14 amino acids. The J segment lost 1 base and the V segment lost 6 bases, leaving 6 bases of the junction unmatched.